This T cell receptor beta chain stems from a study of T cell responses to AZD1222 COVID-19 vaccine. Findings and limits, study-wide: Spike-specific TCR breadth and depth rose after two AZD1222 doses. Sampling that yielded the repertoires occurred only after the peak T cell response. Clonal diversity was possibly underestimated, and white British individuals and females predominated among donors. Per reports, nearly half of all spike-specific TCRs target regions that are unmutated in variants.

Libraries were prepared by immunoSEQ multiplex PCR; TCRdb keeps only in-frame clonotypes and omits some of them. The sample carries 100,000 to 120,000 clones, 85% to 95% recorded once. A word on this clone: The antigen remains undetermined.

The CDR3 runs to 15 residues. The gene calls are TRBV21-1 and TRBJ2-3; the D segment call TRBD2 is taken from the table without a DNA check. TRBV21-1 is annotated as a pseudogene. The clonotype comes from an adult in good health. The material was peripheral blood, obtained on day 0 of AZD1222 vaccination. As DNA, the CDR3 is TGTGCCAGCAGCCCCCTACGCGGGGGAGGAGATACGCAGTATTTT. It yields the protein CASSPLRGGGDTQYF.